Below are 32 T cell receptor beta chains sequenced from a single sample in a study of shared clonotypes between healthy human individuals. The repertoire was sequenced with immunoSEQ multiplex PCR; TCRdb's copy has only in-frame clones and lacks some. Of a few million clones in the sample, more than 80% were seen once. Sequencing was done on a sample of naive CD4+ T cells sorted from blood. Subset specified: CD45RA+ positively selected. These TCRs come from a man between 18 and 35 years old in good health.

The CDR3 protein is CASSSYGNQPQHF. The CDR3 nucleotides are TGTGCCAGCAGCTCCTACGGCAATCAGCCCCAGCATTTT. The gene calls are TRBV7-2 and TRBJ1-5; D call uncertain. Per the germline V gene, CDR1 is SGHTA and CDR2 is FQGNSA. Between the trimmed V and J ends, which lost 4 bases and 2 bases, there was a span of 6 bases. The CDR3 extends over 13 amino acids.

The chain uses TRBV10-3 and TRBJ2-7; the match to TRBD1 covers 8 bases. Per the germline V gene, CDR1 is ENHRY and CDR2 is SYGVKD. V was pared by 0 bases and J by 5 bases, with 9 bases of the junction left unmatched. CDR3 size: 16 residues. The CDR3 reads CAISESPGTGKDEQYF. In DNA form, the CDR3 reads TGTGCCATCAGTGAGTCCCCCGGGACAGGAAAAGACGAGCAGTACTTC.

The V gene is TRBV28, the J gene TRBJ1-2; D remains ambiguous. V dropped 10 bases and J dropped 0 bases, with 9 bases sitting between them. Per germline, CDR1 MDHEN and CDR2 SYDVKM. CDR3 length: 12 amino acids. The CDR3 reads CAILDSNYGYTF. CDR3 DNA: TGTGCCATACTGGACTCTAACTATGGCTACACCTTC.

The V call is TRBV2, the J call TRBJ2-5; 7 nucleotides line up with TRBD2. V was clipped by 0 bases and J by 6 bases; unmatched bases: 4. In germline, CDR1 is SNHLY, CDR2 FYNNEI. The CDR3 is made up of 14 amino acids. The CDR3 region has the DNA TGTGCCAGCAGTGAAGCGTGGGGGGGGAAGACCCAGTACTTC. Its protein is CASSEAWGGKTQYF. Supplemented by reference TRBV2 and TRBJ2-5, the full variable domain reads EPEVTQTPSHQVTQMGQEVILRCVPISNHLYFYWYRQILGQKVEFLVSFYNNEISEKSEIFDDQFSVERPDGSNFTLKIRSTKLEDSAMYFCASSEAWGGKTQYFGPGTRLLVL.

This chain connects TRBV30 to TRBJ1-3; D is unclear. The CDR3 length is 13 residues. In germline, CDR1 is GTSNPN, CDR2 SVGIG (reference sequence). The CDR3 region is CAGHAQVGNTIYF. CDR3 DNA sequence: TGTGCGGGTCACGCGCAGGTGGGAAACACCATATATTTT.

V is TRBV30 and J is TRBJ1-2; 11 bases match TRBD1. The J segment lost 3 bases and the V segment lost 4 bases, leaving 4 bases of the junction unmatched. CDR1 GTSNPN and CDR2 SVGIG come from the germline V gene (reference sequence). This CDR3 has 14 residues. The CDR3, as DNA: TGTGCCTGGACCGGACAGGGGGCTTACTATGGCTACACCTTC. Encoded protein: CAWTGQGAYYGYTF.

The J gene is TRBJ2-1, the V gene TRBV2; D gene ambiguous. Trimming took 4 bases from V and 7 from J, leaving 5 bases between them. From germline, CDR1 is SNHLY and CDR2 FYNNEI. The CDR3 is made up of 11 amino acids. The CDR3 bases are TGTGCCAGCAGTGGAAGGAATGAGCAGTTCTTC. This translates into CASSGRNEQFF. Full variable domain (outside the CDR3, taken from reference TRBV2 and TRBJ2-1): EPEVTQTPSHQVTQMGQEVILRCVPISNHLYFYWYRQILGQKVEFLVSFYNNEISEKSEIFDDQFSVERPDGSNFTLKIRSTKLEDSAMYFCASSGRNEQFFGPGTRLTVL.

The chain links TRBV28 to TRBJ1-5; 7 nucleotides match TRBD1. The CDR3 has 15 amino acids. Per germline, CDR1 MDHEN and CDR2 SYDVKM. V was clipped by 5 bases and J by 7 bases; unmatched bases: 11. The CDR3 protein is CASSPQGGARQPQHF. CDR3 sequence (DNA): TGTGCCAGCAGTCCGCAAGGGGGCGCGAGGCAGCCCCAGCATTTT.

This rearrangement joins TRBV7-2 to TRBJ2-7; D is uncertain. Trimming took off 5 bases at V and 2 bases at J, with 25 bases between the two ends. CDR1 is SGHTA and CDR2 is FQGNSA in the germline V gene. The CDR3 has 18 amino acids. As DNA, the CDR3 is TGTGCCAGCAGCCCCGGTATATGGGTGTCAGGAACACCCTACGAGCAGTACTTC. It yields the protein CASSPGIWVSGTPYEQYF.

The V call is TRBV10-3, the J call TRBJ1-5; the D gene is possibly TRBD1 (6 bases). The CDR3 is 15 amino acids. Looked up from germline, CDR1 is ENHRY and CDR2 is SYGVKD. CDR3 sequence (DNA): TGTGCATCATCGGTACAAGGGGGTAGCAATCAGCCCCAGCATTTT. It is translated as CASSVQGGSNQPQHF.

This chain links TRBV2 with TRBJ1-2; 7 nucleotides agree with TRBD1. The V gene's germline CDR1 is SNHLY and CDR2 FYNNEI. With 5 bases clipped from V and 6 bases from J, the junction kept 6 bases outside the gene matches. The CDR3 runs 13 residues. The CDR3 loop reads CASSPTGDDGYTF. CDR3 in DNA: TGTGCCAGCAGTCCAACAGGGGACGATGGCTACACCTTC.

This sequence joins TRBV7-9 and TRBJ2-4, with D unresolved. This CDR3 is 14 amino acids long. Germline CDR1 is SEHNR and CDR2 is FQNEAQ (reference sequence). Trimming pared 1 base from V and 1 base from J, leaving 5 bases between. CDR3 bases: TGTGCCAGCAGCTTAGACTCGGCCAAAAACATTCAGTACTTC. Translating gives CASSLDSAKNIQYF.

This clone turned up a few times. The V and J genes are TRBV25-1 and TRBJ1-1; D is ambiguous. The V gene lost 5 bases and the J gene lost 5 bases, with 9 bases spanning the gap. This CDR3 has 12 amino acids. Germline CDR1 reads MGHDK; CDR2 reads SYGVNS. As DNA, the CDR3 is TGTGCCAGCAGTTTTAGTGGGACTGAAGCTTTCTTT. It encodes CASSFSGTEAFF. Drawing the rest from reference TRBV25-1 and TRBJ1-1, the complete variable domain is EADIYQTPRYLVIGTGKKITLECSQTMGHDKMYWYQQDPGMELHLIHYSYGVNSTEKGDLSSESTVSRIRTEHFPLTLESARPSHTSQYLCASSFSGTEAFFGQGTRLTVV.

This clone has just one count. The V and J genes are TRBV4-1 and TRBJ2-1; no clear D gene. The CDR3 runs to 14 residues. Trimming shortened V by 4 bases and J by 10 bases, and 17 bases separated the two germline ends. The germline V gene has CDR1 MGHRA and CDR2 YSYEKL. The CDR3 nucleotides are TGCGCCAGCAGCCCCATCGACGGGCTCCACGAGCAGTTCTTC. This gives the protein CASSPIDGLHEQFF.

CDR3 residues: CASSLSWTGIEKLFF. DNA of the CDR3: TGTGCCAGCAGTTTATCGTGGACAGGGATTGAAAAACTGTTTTTT. This chain links TRBV27 with TRBJ1-4, with 8 bases lining up with TRBD1. CDR3 length: 15 amino acids. The junction had 4 bases not matched to a gene; V was cut back by 0 bases and J by 7 bases. CDR1 is MNHEY and CDR2 is SMNVEV in the germline V gene (reference sequence).

The chain combines TRBV5-4 with TRBJ1-3; tentatively, D is TRBD1 (5 bases). The CDR3 consists of 15 residues. Germline loops: CDR1 SGHNT, CDR2 YYREEE (reference sequence). V lost 4 bases and J 0 bases, leaving 11 bases between the germline ends. The CDR3 DNA is TGTGCCAGCAGCAAAGCAGGGATCTCTGGAAACACCATATATTTT. Its translation: CASSKAGISGNTIYF.

The genes are TRBV27 and TRBJ1-5; maybe TRBD1 (5 bases). Germline V lookup: CDR1 MNHEY, CDR2 SMNVEV (reference sequence). Trimming left V 5 bases short and J 3 bases short, with 20 bases between. The CDR3 is made up of 17 amino acids. The chain's CDR3 is CASSPPRQGTPNQPQHF. The CDR3 DNA is TGTGCCAGCAGTCCCCCTCGCCAGGGAACCCCCAATCAGCCCCAGCATTTT.

The genes are TRBV4-1 and TRBJ2-7; TRBD1 matches at 9 bases. Losses at the gene ends were 6 bases for V and 3 bases for J; bases not matched to a gene: 6. The CDR3 sequence is 14 residues long. Germline V gene lookup returns CDR1 MGHRA and CDR2 YSYEKL. CDR3 sequence reads: CASSTPGQGYEQYF. The CDR3 bases are TGCGCCAGCAGTACGCCGGGACAGGGCTACGAGCAGTACTTC.

The chain combines TRBV18 with TRBJ2-1, with TRBD2 identical over 8 bases. The CDR3 covers 17 residues. CDR1 is KGHSH and CDR2 is LQKENI in the germline V gene. V lost 6 bases to trimming and J lost 1 base; unmatched junction nucleotides: 11. The DNA of the CDR3 is TGTGCCAGCTCGCCCAGAGCGGGAGAGCCATCCTACAATGAGCAGTTCTTC. This gives the protein CASSPRAGEPSYNEQFF. Complete variable domain (other parts from reference TRBV18 and TRBJ2-1): NAGVMQNPRHLVRRRGQEARLRCSPMKGHSHVYWYRQLPEEGLKFMVYLQKENIIDESGMPKERFSAEFPKEGPSILRIQQVVRGDSAAYFCASSPRAGEPSYNEQFFGPGTRLTVL.

This chain uses TRBV10-3 with TRBJ1-1; 9 bases are shared with TRBD1. CDR3 size: 13 residues. Germline values: CDR1 ENHRY, CDR2 SYGVKD. J lost 3 bases, V lost 11 bases, and 7 bases had no gene match. CDR3 in amino acids: CALSRDRDTEAFF. The CDR3 nucleotides read TGTGCCTTGTCCCGGGACAGGGACACTGAAGCTTTCTTT.

This chain joins TRBV6-5 and TRBJ1-1, with TRBD1 identical over 9 bases. From germline, CDR1 is MNHEY and CDR2 SVGAGI. The CDR3 runs to 13 residues. V lost 6 bases to trimming and J lost 7 bases; unmatched junction nucleotides: 6. The CDR3: CASSSTGGHEAFF. As DNA, the CDR3 is TGTGCCAGCAGCTCCACAGGGGGCCATGAAGCTTTCTTT.

The chain recombines TRBV5-6 with TRBJ1-1; no clear D gene. This CDR3 contains 15 residues. V was trimmed by 0 bases and J by 0 bases, leaving 9 bases between them. Germline V gene data show CDR1 as SGHDT and CDR2 as YYEEEE. CDR3 coding DNA: TGTGCCAGCAGCTTGGGACGGACCATGAACACTGAAGCTTTCTTT. Translated, it gives CASSLGRTMNTEAFF.

This clone appeared once. The chain is built from TRBV4-3 and TRBJ2-7, with 7 bases lining up with TRBD2. V was clipped by 1 base and J by 9 bases; unmatched bases: 12. This CDR3 has 15 amino acids. Germline-derived CDR1 and CDR2 are LGHNA and YSLEER. The chain's CDR3 is CASSQVLSGSAGQYF. The CDR3 coding sequence is TGCGCCAGCAGCCAAGTTCTTAGCGGGTCCGCAGGGCAGTACTTC.

The sample holds a few counts of this clone. V gene TRBV15 combines with J gene TRBJ2-1, with 7 bases identical to TRBD1. V dropped 1 base and J dropped 5; count of bases not matched to a gene: 5. CDR1 and CDR2 (germline): LNHNV, YYDKDF (reference sequence). The length of the CDR3 is 15 residues. CDR3 residues: CATSRGTGDHNEQFF. CDR3 nucleotide sequence: TGTGCCACCAGCAGAGGCACAGGGGATCACAATGAGCAGTTCTTC.

The rearrangement links TRBV6-1 to TRBJ1-2; D is perhaps TRBD1 (6 bases). Trimming left V 0 bases short and J 6 bases short, with 20 bases between. Germline CDR1 is MNHNS and CDR2 is SASEGT. The CDR3 is made up of 17 amino acids. The CDR3 loop is CASSEAGGVLGFDGYTF. Here the CDR3 DNA reads TGTGCCAGCAGTGAAGCAGGGGGTGTGCTTGGATTTGATGGCTACACCTTC.

V usage is TRBV5-4 and J usage is TRBJ2-7; 11 bases agree with TRBD2. With V trimmed by 3 bases and J by 0 bases, 2 bases remained unmatched. Per the germline V gene, CDR1 is SGHNT and CDR2 is YYREEE (reference sequence). This CDR3 is built from 15 residues. CDR3 protein: CASSSSGGPSYEQYF. For the CDR3, the DNA is TGTGCCAGCAGCTCTAGCGGGGGGCCCTCCTACGAGCAGTACTTC.

The gene calls are TRBV6-5 and TRBJ1-2; D is unclear. This CDR3 has 15 residues. Germline values: CDR1 MNHEY, CDR2 SVGAGI. V dropped 0 bases and J dropped 2 bases, with 10 bases sitting between them. CDR3 DNA: TGTGCCAGCAGTTACTCGGCCCTGAGCAACTATGGCTACACCTTC. Protein sequence: CASSYSALSNYGYTF.

The chain couples TRBV23-1 to TRBJ1-1; D remains ambiguous. TRBV23-1 is assigned to the ORF class and has an uncertain function. V was shortened by 8 bases and J by 3 bases, with 10 bases between the two germline ends. The CDR3 is 12 residues long. CDR3 in amino acids: CASSPGHTEAFF. The DNA for the CDR3 is TGCGCCAGCTCCCCCGGGCACACTGAAGCTTTCTTT.

The chain combines TRBV18 with TRBJ2-7, with unresolved D. Germline CDR1 reads KGHSH; CDR2 reads LQKENI. The CDR3 is 14 residues long. V was pared by 2 bases and J by 3 bases, with 11 bases between. CDR3 in amino acids: CASSPEAGSYEQYF. The CDR3 region has the DNA TGTGCCAGCTCACCAGAGGCTGGCAGCTACGAGCAGTACTTC.

The DNA of the CDR3 is TGTGCCAGCAGCCGCGCCGGGACAGGGAATCGACAAGGCTACACCTTC. Encoded protein: CASSRAGTGNRQGYTF. This chain links TRBV7-6 with TRBJ1-2, with TRBD1 matching 9 bases. This CDR3 spans 16 amino acids. Per germline, CDR1 SGHVS and CDR2 FNYEAQ. V dropped 5 bases and J dropped 8; count of bases not matched to a gene: 15. The full variable domain, in which reference TRBV7-6 and TRBJ1-2 provide the parts outside the CDR3, is GAGVSQSPRYKVTKRGQDVALRCDPISGHVSLYWYRQALGQGPEFLTYFNYEAQQDKSGLPNDRFSAERPEGSISTLTIQRTEQRDSAMYRCASSRAGTGNRQGYTFGSGTRLTVV.

The rearrangement joins TRBV6-1 to TRBJ1-2; 9 bases are a match to TRBD1. After removal of 6 bases from V and 0 bases from J, the junction contained 5 bases not matched to a gene. The CDR3 loop spans 15 amino acids. Germline V gene lookup returns CDR1 MNHNS and CDR2 SASEGT. CDR3 nucleotides: TGTGCCAGCAGCGAACAGGGGGCAGCTAACTATGGCTACACCTTC. Translating gives CASSEQGAANYGYTF.

Here the CDR3 DNA reads TGTGCCAGCAGCCAACCATCCGGGACAGGAAGCAATCAGCCCCAGCATTTT. Translating gives CASSQPSGTGSNQPQHF. The chain couples TRBV4-2 to TRBJ1-5; 8 nucleotides align to TRBD1. The CDR3 is 17 amino acids. The trim removed 2 bases at V and 1 base at J, leaving 7 bases unmatched. CDR1 and CDR2 from the germline V gene are LGHNA and YNFKEQ.